This T cell receptor beta chain stems from a study of identical twins. Using its own MiXCR run on the 5' RACE reads, TCRdb lists one record per CDR3 protein. The sample comprises more than 350,000 distinct CDR3 sequences, around 9.7% of which are singletons, and around 8.6% rests with the top ten. The clonotype originates from a woman aged 45-60 years in good health. The source material was naive T cells sorted from blood.

The DNA of the CDR3 is TGTGCCAGCAGTTTTTGGGACAGGGCCTCAGGCTACACCTTC. As protein: CASSFWDRASGYTF. The chain combines TRBV12-3 or TRBV12-4 with TRBJ1-2; 9 bases are a match to TRBD1. Unmatched junction bases numbered 7, after V lost 3 bases and J lost 8 bases. CDR3 length equals 14 residues.